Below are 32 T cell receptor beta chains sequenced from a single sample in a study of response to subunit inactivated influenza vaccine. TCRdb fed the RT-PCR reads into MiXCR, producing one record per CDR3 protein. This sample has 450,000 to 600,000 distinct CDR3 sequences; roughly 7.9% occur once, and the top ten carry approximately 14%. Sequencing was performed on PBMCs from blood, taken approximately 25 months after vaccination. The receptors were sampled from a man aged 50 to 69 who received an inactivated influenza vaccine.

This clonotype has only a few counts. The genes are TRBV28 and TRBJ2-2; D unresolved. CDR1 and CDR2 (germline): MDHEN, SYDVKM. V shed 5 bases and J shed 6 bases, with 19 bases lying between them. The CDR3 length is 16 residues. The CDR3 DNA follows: TGTGCCAGCAGTCCCCCTCCGGGCAGTGCGTCCGGGGAGCTGTTTTTT. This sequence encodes CASSPPPGSASGELFF.

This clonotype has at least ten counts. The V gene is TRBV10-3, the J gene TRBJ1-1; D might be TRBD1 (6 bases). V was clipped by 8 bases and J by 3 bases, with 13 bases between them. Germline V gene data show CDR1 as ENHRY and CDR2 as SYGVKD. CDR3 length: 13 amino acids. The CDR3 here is CAIGSGDDTEAFF. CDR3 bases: TGTGCCATCGGTTCAGGGGACGACACTGAAGCTTTCTTT.

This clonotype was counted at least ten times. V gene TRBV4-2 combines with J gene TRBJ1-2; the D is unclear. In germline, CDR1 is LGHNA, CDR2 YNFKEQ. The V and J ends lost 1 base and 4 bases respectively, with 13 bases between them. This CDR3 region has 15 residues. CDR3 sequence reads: CASSQGSLTGYGYTF. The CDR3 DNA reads TGTGCCAGCAGCCAAGGCTCTTTGACGGGCTATGGCTACACCTTC.

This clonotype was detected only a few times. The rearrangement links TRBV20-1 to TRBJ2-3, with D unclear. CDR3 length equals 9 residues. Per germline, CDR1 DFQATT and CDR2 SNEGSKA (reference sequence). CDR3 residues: CGHPDTQYF. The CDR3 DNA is TGCGGTCATCCGGATACGCAGTATTTT.

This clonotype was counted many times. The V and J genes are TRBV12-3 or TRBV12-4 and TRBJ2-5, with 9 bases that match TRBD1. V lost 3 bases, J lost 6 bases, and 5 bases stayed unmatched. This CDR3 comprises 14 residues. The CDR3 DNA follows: TGTGCCAGCAGTTTCGAGACAGGGGGAAAGACCCAGTACTTC. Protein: CASSFETGGKTQYF.

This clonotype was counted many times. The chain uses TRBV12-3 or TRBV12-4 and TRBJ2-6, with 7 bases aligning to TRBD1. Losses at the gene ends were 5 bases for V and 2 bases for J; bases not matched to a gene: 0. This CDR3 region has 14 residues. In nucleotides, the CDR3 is TGTGCCAGCAGTGACAGGGCTGGGGCCAACGTCCTGACTTTC. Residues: CASSDRAGANVLTF.

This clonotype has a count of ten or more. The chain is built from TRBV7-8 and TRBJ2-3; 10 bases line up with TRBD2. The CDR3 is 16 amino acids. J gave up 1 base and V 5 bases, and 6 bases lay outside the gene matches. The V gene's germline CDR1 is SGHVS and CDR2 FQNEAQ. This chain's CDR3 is CASSLGGTSGTDTQYF. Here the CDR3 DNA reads TGTGCCAGCAGCCTCGGAGGGACTAGCGGCACAGATACGCAGTATTTT.

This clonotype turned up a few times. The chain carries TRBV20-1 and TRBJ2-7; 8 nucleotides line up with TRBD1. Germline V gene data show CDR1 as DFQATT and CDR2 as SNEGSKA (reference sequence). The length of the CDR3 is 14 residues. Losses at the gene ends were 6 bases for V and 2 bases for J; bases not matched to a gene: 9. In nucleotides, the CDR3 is TGCAGTGCAGAATTCCCGGGACAGGCCTACGAGCAGTACTTC. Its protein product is CSAEFPGQAYEQYF.

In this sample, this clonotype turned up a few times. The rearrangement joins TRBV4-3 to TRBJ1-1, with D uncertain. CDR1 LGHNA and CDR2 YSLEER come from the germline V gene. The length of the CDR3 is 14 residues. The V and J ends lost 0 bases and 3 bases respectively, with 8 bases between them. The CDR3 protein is CASSQDKTHTEAFF. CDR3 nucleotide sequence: TGCGCCAGCAGCCAAGACAAGACCCACACTGAAGCTTTCTTT.

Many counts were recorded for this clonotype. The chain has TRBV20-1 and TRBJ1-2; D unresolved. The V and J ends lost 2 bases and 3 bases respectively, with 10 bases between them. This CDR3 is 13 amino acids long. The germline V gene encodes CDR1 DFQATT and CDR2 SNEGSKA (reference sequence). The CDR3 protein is CSARPIRHYGYTF. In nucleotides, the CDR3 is TGCAGTGCTAGACCGATTCGGCACTATGGCTACACCTTC.

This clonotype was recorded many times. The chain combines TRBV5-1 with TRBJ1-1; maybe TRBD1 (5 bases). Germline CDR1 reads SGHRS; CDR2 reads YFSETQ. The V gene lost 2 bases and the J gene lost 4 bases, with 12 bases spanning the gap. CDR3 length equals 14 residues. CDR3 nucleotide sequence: TGCGCCAGCAGCTTACGGGGCTGGGGCACTGAAGCTTTCTTT. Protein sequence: CASSLRGWGTEAFF.

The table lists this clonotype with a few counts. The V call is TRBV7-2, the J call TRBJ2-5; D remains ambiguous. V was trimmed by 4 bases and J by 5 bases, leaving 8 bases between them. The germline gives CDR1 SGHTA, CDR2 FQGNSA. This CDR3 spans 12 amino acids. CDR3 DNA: TGTGCCAGCAGCTGGATGGGGGAGACCCAGTACTTC. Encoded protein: CASSWMGETQYF.

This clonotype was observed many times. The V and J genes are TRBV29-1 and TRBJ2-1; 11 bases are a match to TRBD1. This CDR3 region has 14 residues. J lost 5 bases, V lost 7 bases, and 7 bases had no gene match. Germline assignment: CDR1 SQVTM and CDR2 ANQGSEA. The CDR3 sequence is CSAHRDRGNNEQFF. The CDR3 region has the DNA TGCAGCGCTCACCGGGACAGGGGGAACAATGAGCAGTTCTTC.

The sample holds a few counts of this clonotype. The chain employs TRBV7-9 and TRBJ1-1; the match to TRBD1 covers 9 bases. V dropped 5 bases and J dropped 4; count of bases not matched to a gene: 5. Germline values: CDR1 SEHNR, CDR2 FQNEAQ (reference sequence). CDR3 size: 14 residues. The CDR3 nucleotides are TGTGCCAGCAGCGGACAGGGGAGGATCACTGAAGCTTTCTTT. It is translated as CASSGQGRITEAFF.

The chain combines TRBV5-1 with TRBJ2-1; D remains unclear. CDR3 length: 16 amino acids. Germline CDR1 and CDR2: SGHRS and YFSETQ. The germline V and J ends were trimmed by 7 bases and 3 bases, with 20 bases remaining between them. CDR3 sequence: CASSLGLGPDYNEQFF. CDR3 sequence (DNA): TGCGCCAGCTCCCTTGGCCTAGGCCCGGACTACAATGAGCAGTTCTTC.

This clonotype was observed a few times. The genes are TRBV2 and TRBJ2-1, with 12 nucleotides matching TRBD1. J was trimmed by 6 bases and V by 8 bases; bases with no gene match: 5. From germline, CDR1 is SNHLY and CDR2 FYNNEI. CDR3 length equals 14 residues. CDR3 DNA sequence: TGTGCCAGCGGCCGGGACAGGGGGCGCAATGAGCAGTTCTTC. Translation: CASGRDRGRNEQFF.

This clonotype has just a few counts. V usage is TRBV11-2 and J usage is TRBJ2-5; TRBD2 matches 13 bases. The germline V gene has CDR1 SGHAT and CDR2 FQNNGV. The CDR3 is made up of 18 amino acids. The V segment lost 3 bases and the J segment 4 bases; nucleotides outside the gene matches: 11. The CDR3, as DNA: TGTGCCAGCAGCTTCCTAGGGACTAGCGGGATTATGGGAGAGACCCAGTACTTC. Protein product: CASSFLGTSGIMGETQYF.

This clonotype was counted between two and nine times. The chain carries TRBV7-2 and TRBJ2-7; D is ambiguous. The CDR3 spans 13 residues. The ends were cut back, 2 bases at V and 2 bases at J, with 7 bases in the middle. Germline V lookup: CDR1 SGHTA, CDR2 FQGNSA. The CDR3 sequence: CASSLRQPYEQYF. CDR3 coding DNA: TGTGCCAGCAGCTTAAGGCAACCCTACGAGCAGTACTTC.

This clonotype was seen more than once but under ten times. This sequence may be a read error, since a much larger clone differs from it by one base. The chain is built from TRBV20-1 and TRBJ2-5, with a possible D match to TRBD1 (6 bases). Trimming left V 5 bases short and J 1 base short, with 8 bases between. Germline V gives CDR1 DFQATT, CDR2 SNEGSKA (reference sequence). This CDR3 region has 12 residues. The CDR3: CSAGTRQETQYF. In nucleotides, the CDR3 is TGCAGTGCTGGGACACGCCAAGAGACCCAGTACTTC.

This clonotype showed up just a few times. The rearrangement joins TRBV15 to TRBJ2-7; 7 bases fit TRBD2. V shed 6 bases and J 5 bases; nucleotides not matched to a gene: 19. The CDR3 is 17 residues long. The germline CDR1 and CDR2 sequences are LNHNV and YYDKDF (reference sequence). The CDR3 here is CATRREKFGLEDNEQYF. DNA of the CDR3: TGTGCCACCAGACGAGAGAAATTTGGACTAGAAGATAACGAGCAGTACTTC.

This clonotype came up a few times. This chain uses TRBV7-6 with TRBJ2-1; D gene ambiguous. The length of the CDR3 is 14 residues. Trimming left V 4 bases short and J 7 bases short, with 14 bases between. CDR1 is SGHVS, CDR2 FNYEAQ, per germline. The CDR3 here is CASSSPQWANEQFF. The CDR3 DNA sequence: TGTGCCAGCAGCTCGCCCCAATGGGCTAATGAGCAGTTCTTC.

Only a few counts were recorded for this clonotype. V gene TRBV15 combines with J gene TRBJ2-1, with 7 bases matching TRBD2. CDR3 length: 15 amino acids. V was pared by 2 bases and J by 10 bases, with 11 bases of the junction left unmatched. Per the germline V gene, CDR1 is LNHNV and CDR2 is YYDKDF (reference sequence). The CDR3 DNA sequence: TGTGCCACCAGCAGACCGGCACAACTAGCGACCGAGCAGTTCTTC. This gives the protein CATSRPAQLATEQFF.

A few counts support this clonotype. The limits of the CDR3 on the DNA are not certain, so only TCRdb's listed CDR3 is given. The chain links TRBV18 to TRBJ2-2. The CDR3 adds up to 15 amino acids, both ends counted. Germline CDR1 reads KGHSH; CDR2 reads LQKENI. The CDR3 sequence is CASSPQGQKPGSCFF.

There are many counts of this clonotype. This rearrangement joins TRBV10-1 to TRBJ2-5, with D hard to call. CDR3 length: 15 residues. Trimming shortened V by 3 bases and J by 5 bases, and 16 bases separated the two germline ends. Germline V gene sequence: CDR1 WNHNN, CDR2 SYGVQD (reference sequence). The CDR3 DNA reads TGCGCCAGCAGTGATACGGGCGGTGGATATGAGACCCAGTACTTC. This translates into CASSDTGGGYETQYF.

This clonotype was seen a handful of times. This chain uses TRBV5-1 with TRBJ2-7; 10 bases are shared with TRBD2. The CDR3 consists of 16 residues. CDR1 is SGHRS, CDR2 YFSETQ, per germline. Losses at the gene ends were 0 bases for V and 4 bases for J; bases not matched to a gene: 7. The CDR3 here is CASSLVASGSRYEQYF. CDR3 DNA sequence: TGCGCCAGCAGCTTGGTGGCTAGCGGGAGTCGGTACGAGCAGTACTTC.

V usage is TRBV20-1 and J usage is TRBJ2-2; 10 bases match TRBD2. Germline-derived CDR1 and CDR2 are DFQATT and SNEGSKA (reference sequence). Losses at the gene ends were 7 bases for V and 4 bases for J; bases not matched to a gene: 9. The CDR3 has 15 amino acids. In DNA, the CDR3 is TGCAGTGTCCATAGCGGGGGGCCGGGCACCGGGGAGCTGTTTTTT. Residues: CSVHSGGPGTGELFF.

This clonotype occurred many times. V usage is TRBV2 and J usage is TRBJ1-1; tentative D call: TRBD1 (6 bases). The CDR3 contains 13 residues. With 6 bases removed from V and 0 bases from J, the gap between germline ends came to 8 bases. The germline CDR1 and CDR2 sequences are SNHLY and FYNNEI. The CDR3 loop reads CASSGDMNTEAFF. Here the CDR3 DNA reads TGTGCCAGCAGCGGGGACATGAACACTGAAGCTTTCTTT.

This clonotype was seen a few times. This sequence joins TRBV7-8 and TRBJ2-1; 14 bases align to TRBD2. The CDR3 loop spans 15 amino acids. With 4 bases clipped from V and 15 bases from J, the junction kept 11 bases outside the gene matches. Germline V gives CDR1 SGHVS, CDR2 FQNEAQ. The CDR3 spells CASSSAGTSGSWWFF. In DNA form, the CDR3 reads TGTGCCAGCAGCTCGGCCGGGACTAGCGGGAGTTGGTGGTTCTTC.

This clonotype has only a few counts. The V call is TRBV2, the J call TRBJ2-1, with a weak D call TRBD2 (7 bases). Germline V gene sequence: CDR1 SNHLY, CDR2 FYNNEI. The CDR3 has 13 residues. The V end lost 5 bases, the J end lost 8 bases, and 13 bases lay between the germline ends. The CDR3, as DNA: TGTGCCAGCAGTCCCATGGGGGGGCATGAGCAGTTCTTC. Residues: CASSPMGGHEQFF.

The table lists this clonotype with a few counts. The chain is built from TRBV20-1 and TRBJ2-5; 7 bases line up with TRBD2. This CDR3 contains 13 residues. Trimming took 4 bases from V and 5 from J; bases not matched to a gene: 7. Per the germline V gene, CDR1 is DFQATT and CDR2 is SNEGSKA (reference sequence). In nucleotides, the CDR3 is TGCAGTGCTAATTCGGGGGGTACGGAGACCCAGTACTTC. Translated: CSANSGGTETQYF.

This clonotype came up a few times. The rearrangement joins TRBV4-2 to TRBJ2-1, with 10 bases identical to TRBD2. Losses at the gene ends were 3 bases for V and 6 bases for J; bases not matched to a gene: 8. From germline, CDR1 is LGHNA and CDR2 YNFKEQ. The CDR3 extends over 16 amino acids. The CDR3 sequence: CASSHGAGGPFNEQFF. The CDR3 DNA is TGTGCCAGCAGCCATGGAGCGGGAGGGCCGTTCAATGAGCAGTTCTTC.

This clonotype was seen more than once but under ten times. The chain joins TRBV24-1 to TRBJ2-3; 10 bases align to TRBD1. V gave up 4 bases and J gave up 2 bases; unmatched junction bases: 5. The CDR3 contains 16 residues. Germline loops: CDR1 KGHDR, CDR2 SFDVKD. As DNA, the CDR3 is TGTGCCACCAGTGAGCGAGGGACAGGGGTCACAGATACGCAGTATTTT. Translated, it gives CATSERGTGVTDTQYF.